Listed below are T cell receptor beta chains from one sample, sequenced in a study of early T cells in non-severe SARS-CoV-2 infection. TCRdb fed the 5' RACE reads into MiXCR, producing one record per CDR3 protein. The repertoire includes around 44,000 distinct CDR3 sequences, around a tenth of them detected once, and roughly 8.3% sits in the top ten. Sequencing was done on a sample of whole blood. The receptors shown here come from an adult who was a healthcare worker with PCR-confirmed SARS-CoV-2 infection or an uninfected control (not recorded which). The CDR3 runs from the conserved cysteine through the conserved F or W. The D gene is left open where the match is weak. Some rows mark clone size as missing; the rest say once, few, many or name a class of expanded clone.

V,J,size,D,CDR3
TRBV14,TRBJ1-1,many,NA,CASSQATGGDAFF
TRBV29-1,TRBJ1-5,few,TRBD1,CSVTSGTATHGNQPQHF
TRBV6-6,TRBJ1-1,many,NA,CASSYSKSTEAFF
TRBV12-3/TRBV12-4,TRBJ2-5,many,NA,CASSLQGETQYF
TRBV5-5,TRBJ1-2,many,NA,CASSFRRDTTNYGYTF
TRBV11-2,TRBJ2-2,many,TRBD2,CASRLGGGNTGELFF
TRBV4-1,TRBJ2-3,few,TRBD2,CASSQVLLAASTDTQYF
TRBV12-5,TRBJ2-3,many,TRBD1,CASGLSLQTGATDTQYF
TRBV5-5,TRBJ1-1,many,NA,CASSLDGPMNTEAFF
TRBV2,TRBJ2-7,many,NA,CASKRSYEQYF
TRBV6-2/TRBV6-3,TRBJ2-7,few,TRBD2,CASSPGSGRIDEQYF
TRBV28,TRBJ2-7,NA,NA,CASSSLGGLYEQYF
TRBV9,TRBJ2-1,many,TRBD2,CASRSGGYNEQFF
TRBV10-1,TRBJ2-2,many,NA,CASSDPLFTGELFF
TRBV14,TRBJ2-2,few,NA,CASSLRMSPQPRNTGELFF
TRBV28,TRBJ1-5,many,NA,CASTSNGVYSNQPQHF
TRBV7-2,TRBJ2-1,NA,TRBD1,CASIRDRLPNEQFF
TRBV5-1,TRBJ1-1,many,NA,CASSLPETGTEAFF
TRBV2,TRBJ2-5,few,TRBD2,CASSPGLAAQETQYF
TRBV27,TRBJ2-2,few,TRBD1,CASSPDRVHTGELFF
TRBV27,TRBJ2-2,few,TRBD1,CASTGQGTTGELFF
TRBV5-1,TRBJ2-6,NA,NA,CVSTPPSGANVLTF
TRBV29-1,TRBJ2-7,many,TRBD1,CSVERTGNSYEQYF
TRBV5-1,TRBJ2-2,many,TRBD2,CASSLGGLAGDNTGELFF
TRBV7-9,TRBJ2-3,many,NA,CASSVGSSGTDTQYF